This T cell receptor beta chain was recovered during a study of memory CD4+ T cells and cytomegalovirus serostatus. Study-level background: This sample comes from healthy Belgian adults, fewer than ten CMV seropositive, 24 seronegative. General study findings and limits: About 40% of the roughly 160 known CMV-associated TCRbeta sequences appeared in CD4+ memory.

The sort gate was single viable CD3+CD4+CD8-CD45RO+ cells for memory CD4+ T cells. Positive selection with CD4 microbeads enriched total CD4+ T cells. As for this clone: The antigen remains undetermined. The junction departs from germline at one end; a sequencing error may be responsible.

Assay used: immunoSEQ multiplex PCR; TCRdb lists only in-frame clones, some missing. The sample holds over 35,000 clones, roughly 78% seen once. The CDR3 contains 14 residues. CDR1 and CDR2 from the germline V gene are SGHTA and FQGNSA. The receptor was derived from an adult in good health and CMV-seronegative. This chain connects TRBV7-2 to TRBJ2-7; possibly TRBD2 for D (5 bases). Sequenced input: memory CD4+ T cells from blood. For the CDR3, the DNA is TGTGCCAGCAGCCTAGCCGTCAGCTCCTACGAGCAGTACTTC. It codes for CASSLAVSSYEQYF.